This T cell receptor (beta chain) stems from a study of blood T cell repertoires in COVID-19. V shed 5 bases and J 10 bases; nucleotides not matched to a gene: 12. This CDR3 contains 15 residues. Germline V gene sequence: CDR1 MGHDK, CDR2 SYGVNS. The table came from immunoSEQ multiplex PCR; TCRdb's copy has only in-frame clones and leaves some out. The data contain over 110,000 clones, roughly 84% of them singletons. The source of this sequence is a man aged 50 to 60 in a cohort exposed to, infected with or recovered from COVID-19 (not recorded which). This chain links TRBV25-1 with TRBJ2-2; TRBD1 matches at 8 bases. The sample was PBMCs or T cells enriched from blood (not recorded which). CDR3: CASSRQGSLDLELFF. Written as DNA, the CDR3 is TGTGCCAGCAGTCGACAGGGGAGCCTTGACTTGGAGCTGTTTTTT.